This T cell receptor (beta chain) is from a study of T-cell reconstitution after alpha-beta-depleted transplantation in children. This clonotype was picked up a small number of times. The junction had 8 bases not matched to a gene; V was cut back by 6 bases and J by 9 bases. This CDR3 region has 13 residues. Construction of the TCRbeta library involved unique molecular identifiers. TCRdb processed the PCR reads anew with MiXCR; each CDR3 protein has one entry. The table includes around 340,000 distinct CDR3 sequences, more than 10% detected once. Sequencing was performed on PBMCs, taken from the stem cell graft. V is TRBV12-3 or TRBV12-4 and J is TRBJ2-4; TRBD1 matches at 7 bases. The origin of this receptor is a human donor who donated a stem cell graft to a child with Fanconi anemia. This CDR3 reads CASRDTGVGIQYF. The CDR3 DNA sequence: TGTGCCAGCAGAGACACAGGGGTAGGCATTCAGTACTTC.